This T cell receptor beta chain stems from a study of beta chain features in type 1 diabetes. Study details: Patients shared similar age, gender and cell yields with healthy donors.

Expressed TCRB transcripts got sequenced, as all isolated RNA was reverse transcribed. Only in-frame clones appear in the TCRdb table, and some are missing; sequencing was by immunoSEQ multiplex PCR. The sample records 810,000 or so clones, roughly a sixth being singletons. CD45RO/CCR7/CD25/CD127/CD95/CD27 sorting isolated CD4+ naive, central memory, regulatory and stem cell-like memory cells. Germline V gene lookup returns CDR1 LGHNA and CDR2 YNFKEQ. There are 13 residues in the CDR3. The V end was cut by 8 bases, the J end by 9 bases, with 17 bases between. This clone was seen more than once but under ten times.

This receptor was obtained from a woman younger than 35 in good health. Sequencing was carried out using naive CD4+ T cells from blood. The rearrangement uses TRBV4-2 and TRBJ1-5; D is ambiguous. As DNA, the CDR3 is TGTGCCAGCTCCGTCCCGCTACACGGGCCCCAGCATTTT. Translation: CASSVPLHGPQHF.